This TCR beta chain was observed in a study of T-cell memory formation after mild COVID-19. TCRdb used MiXCR to reprocess the 5' RACE reads, holding one entry per CDR3 protein. This sample has around 300,000 distinct CDR3 sequences; about 20% occur once, and the top ten carry 23%. Source material: PBMCs or a T cell subset sorted from them (not recorded which). This TCR came from a man aged 18 to 30 who had mild COVID-19 (a few samples of this study predate the infection). Cell type and time point are not known.

This CDR3 reads CASRRAGTSGIQYF. Here the CDR3 DNA reads TGTGCCAGCAGGCGAGCCGGGACTAGCGGCATTCAGTACTTC. J is TRBJ2-4 and V is TRBV7-3, with TRBD2 matching 11 bases. Germline V lookup: CDR1 SGHTA, CDR2 FQGTGA. V dropped 6 bases and J dropped 9; count of bases not matched to a gene: 7. The CDR3 has 14 residues.